The next 26 T cell receptor beta chains were all read from a single sample in a study of sequential checkpoint blockade in melanoma. TCRdb's table, derived via immunoSEQ multiplex PCR, lists solely in-frame clones and lacks some. Altogether 6,000 to 7,500 clones are present, over 20% being singletons, with the ten largest covering roughly 15%. Indicated treatment: randomized to nivolumab then ipilimumab (arm A) or the reverse (arm B). Material: tumor tissue (inferred from file names), obtained from a patient given nivolumab and ipilimumab in sequence. The origin of the receptors is a human donor with melanoma.

This clone has a count of ten or more. V usage is TRBV6-1 and J usage is TRBJ2-7; TRBD1 matches 9 bases. J lost 7 bases, V lost 0 bases, and 13 bases had no gene match. This CDR3 spans 17 amino acids. Looked up from germline, CDR1 is MNHNS and CDR2 is SASEGT. The CDR3 reads CASSEAALGTGSREQYF. DNA of the CDR3: TGTGCCAGCAGTGAAGCCGCCCTTGGGACAGGGAGTCGGGAGCAGTACTTC.

The table lists this clone with many counts. V and J are TRBV11-3 and TRBJ2-7, with 9 bases aligning to TRBD1. The CDR3 totals 17 residues. Germline V gene data show CDR1 as SGHNT and CDR2 as YENEEA. V trimming: 3 bases; J trimming: 2 bases; junction bases outside the gene matches: 11. This CDR3 is CASSFGGRGTGTYEQYF. CDR3 DNA sequence: TGTGCCAGCAGCTTCGGGGGGAGGGGGACAGGGACCTACGAGCAGTACTTC.

The V call is TRBV30, the J call TRBJ1-6; D perhaps matches TRBD1 (6 bases). This CDR3 region has 14 residues. Trimming stripped 1 base from V and 9 bases from J, with 13 bases between. Germline loops: CDR1 GTSNPN, CDR2 SVGIG (reference sequence). The DNA for the CDR3 is TGTGCCTGGAGTGGGGGGGCATTTACTTCACCCCTCCACTTT. This codes for CAWSGGAFTSPLHF.

This clone rates as medium-sized (0.01 to 0.1%). V gene TRBV11-3 combines with J gene TRBJ2-2; the match to TRBD2 covers 9 bases. CDR3 length equals 16 residues. Germline loops: CDR1 SGHNT, CDR2 YENEEA. The V gene end was trimmed by 4 bases and the J gene end by 2 bases; junction bases not matched to a gene: 5. Here the CDR3 reads CASSSRSGRNTGELFF. The CDR3 coding sequence is TGTGCCAGCAGCTCTCGTAGCGGGAGAAACACCGGGGAGCTGTTTTTT.

This chain joins TRBV6-8 and TRBJ2-3; TRBD2 aligns across 9 bases. The CDR3 runs 14 residues. J was trimmed by 6 bases and V by 7 bases; bases with no gene match: 8. Germline V lookup: CDR1 MNHGY, CDR2 SAAAGT. The CDR3 loop is CASTGGRALDTQYF. Written as DNA, the CDR3 is TGTGCCAGCACCGGCGGGAGGGCCTTGGATACGCAGTATTTT.

In its sample, this clone was seen a few times. The J gene is TRBJ2-5, the V gene TRBV2; D gene uncertain. Trimming shortened V by 8 bases and J by 4 bases, and 11 bases separated the two germline ends. CDR3 size: 12 residues. From germline, CDR1 is SNHLY and CDR2 FYNNEI. The CDR3 sequence is CASAVGGETQYF. The CDR3, as DNA: TGTGCCAGCGCCGTGGGTGGAGAGACCCAGTACTTC.

This clone is large within its sample. The chain is built from TRBV11-3 and TRBJ1-6, with D perhaps matching TRBD1 (5 bases). Germline loops: CDR1 SGHNT, CDR2 YENEEA. This CDR3 is 18 amino acids long. The V and J ends lost 3 bases and 5 bases respectively, with 20 bases between them. The CDR3 DNA reads as TGTGCCAGCAGCTTGGGGACCCACCTCTTAACAGATAATTCACCCCTCCACTTT. Translation: CASSLGTHLLTDNSPLHF.

The genes are TRBV6-1 and TRBJ1-5; weak D call: TRBD1 (5 bases). Germline CDR1 and CDR2: MNHNS and SASEGT. The CDR3 length is 15 residues. Trimming took off 1 base at V and 3 bases at J, with 10 bases between the two ends. The CDR3 DNA is TGTGCCAGCAGTGAAGTGCAGGGCCTCAATCAGCCCCAGCATTTT. This gives the protein CASSEVQGLNQPQHF.

As to this clone: Other nucleotide sequences in the sample specify the same CDR3. The genes are TRBV18 and TRBJ2-7; either TRBD1 or TRBD2 may fit D (6 bases each). From germline, CDR1 is KGHSH and CDR2 LQKENI. V gave up 5 bases and J gave up 0 bases, with 8 bases separating them. The CDR3 has 13 amino acids. The CDR3 nucleotides are TGTGCCAGCTCAAGGGGGGACTCCTACGAGCAGTACTTC. Translating it yields CASSRGDSYEQYF.

This chain uses TRBV29-1 with TRBJ1-1, with a weak D call TRBD1 (6 bases). The length of the CDR3 is 13 residues. Germline CDR1 and CDR2: SQVTM and ANQGSEA. Trimming removed 4 bases from V and 1 base from J, with 10 bases in between. CDR3 in DNA: TGCAGCGTTGCACGGGGGCCGAACACTGAAGCTTTCTTT. Its protein is CSVARGPNTEAFF. Filled out from reference TRBV29-1 and TRBJ1-1, the complete variable domain reads SAVISQKPSRDICQRGTSLTIQCQVDSQVTMMFWYRQQPGQSLTLIATANQGSEATYESGFVIDKFPISRPNLTFSTLTVSNMSPEDSSIYLCSVARGPNTEAFFGQGTRLTVV.

This sequence joins TRBV11-3 and TRBJ2-7, with D hard to call. In germline, CDR1 is SGHNT, CDR2 YENEEA. V was clipped by 3 bases and J by 7 bases, with 16 bases between them. CDR3 length: 14 residues. The DNA of the CDR3 is TGTGCCAGCAGCTTGGCCCTCCCCCCGAGAGAGCAGTACTTC. This translates into CASSLALPPREQYF.

V is TRBV7-4 and J is TRBJ1-5; D is undetermined. CDR1 is SGHVT and CDR2 is SQSDAQ in the germline V gene. The V end lost 5 bases, the J end lost 5 bases, and 10 bases lay between the germline ends. This CDR3 is 13 amino acids long. CDR3 sequence: CASSTQLDQPQHF. In DNA form, the CDR3 reads TGTGCCAGCAGCACCCAGCTCGATCAGCCCCAGCATTTT.

The chain is built from TRBV6-8 and TRBJ2-1; TRBD2 matches 8 bases. V was pared by 0 bases and J by 3 bases, with 13 bases of the junction left unmatched. Germline lookup yields CDR1 MNHGY and CDR2 SAAAGT. The CDR3 covers 19 residues. This CDR3 is CASSYSARAGGSLYNEQFF. The CDR3 DNA sequence: TGTGCCAGCAGTTACTCGGCTAGGGCGGGGGGCTCCCTCTACAATGAGCAGTTCTTC.

This clone has only a few counts. DNA of the CDR3: TGTGCCAGCAGCTTATACGGGGATGCCACCGGGGAGCTGTTTTTT. This encodes CASSLYGDATGELFF. This rearrangement joins TRBV11-3 to TRBJ2-2, with D perhaps matching TRBD2 (5 bases). Trimming left V 2 bases short and J 4 bases short, with 11 bases between. Germline V lookup: CDR1 SGHNT, CDR2 YENEEA. This CDR3 comprises 15 residues.

The J gene is TRBJ2-7, the V gene TRBV15; 10 positions agree with TRBD2. This CDR3 is 19 amino acids long. Losses at the gene ends were 3 bases for V and 3 bases for J; bases not matched to a gene: 17. The germline CDR1 and CDR2 sequences are LNHNV and YYDKDF (reference sequence). In DNA, the CDR3 is TGTGCCACCAGCAGGCCCCGGGAGTCCGTAAGCGGGAGGGACTACGAGCAGTACTTC. Amino acids: CATSRPRESVSGRDYEQYF.

The chain combines TRBV6-8 with TRBJ1-1, with 10 bases identical to TRBD1. The ends lost 6 bases at V and 2 bases at J; junction bases unmatched: 9. Germline lookup yields CDR1 MNHGY and CDR2 SAAAGT. The CDR3 spans 16 residues. CDR3 nucleotides: TGTGCCAGCAGCTCCGCCGGGACAGGGGCCAACACTGAAGCTTTCTTT. Its protein is CASSSAGTGANTEAFF.

Sample share makes this clone medium-sized. The rearrangement links TRBV9 to TRBJ2-5; D perhaps matches TRBD2 (6 bases). The CDR3 spans 15 residues. Deletions cut 1 base from V and 3 bases from J, with 13 bases between. Germline CDR1 SGDLS, CDR2 YYNGEE. The CDR3 coding sequence is TGTGCCAGCAGCGTAACCCCCCGGGGGAAAGAGACCCAGTACTTC. As protein: CASSVTPRGKETQYF.

This clone was counted between two and nine times. This chain uses TRBV18 with TRBJ2-1; D gene uncertain. Germline CDR1 and CDR2: KGHSH and LQKENI. Trimming shortened V by 2 bases and J by 2 bases, and 16 bases separated the two germline ends. The CDR3 is made up of 17 amino acids. CDR3 protein: CASSPIRQGRTYNEQFF. The CDR3 DNA reads as TGTGCCAGCTCACCAATTAGGCAAGGAAGGACCTACAATGAGCAGTTCTTC.

Judged by abundance, this clone is medium-sized. The chain carries TRBV12-5 and TRBJ2-5; 12 nucleotides align to TRBD2. This CDR3 is built from 17 residues. Germline CDR1 is LGHNT and CDR2 is FRNRAP. V was clipped by 1 base and J by 4 bases; unmatched bases: 7. The CDR3 reads CASGLGGLAGLGETQYF. In DNA, the CDR3 is TGTGCTAGTGGTTTGGGAGGACTAGCGGGATTGGGAGAGACCCAGTACTTC.

In its sample, this clone was seen a few times. The rearrangement joins TRBV19 to TRBJ1-1; D remains unclear. Germline CDR1 reads LNHDA; CDR2 reads SQIVND (reference sequence). This CDR3 spans 13 amino acids. Trimming removed 3 bases from V and 1 base from J, with 6 bases in between. CDR3 loop: CASSMASNTEAFF. The CDR3 DNA sequence: TGTGCCAGTAGTATGGCGTCGAACACTGAAGCTTTCTTT.

This clone has a handful of counts. The chain has TRBV29-1 and TRBJ2-7; TRBD1 matches at 11 bases. After removal of 3 bases from V and 1 base from J, the junction contained 2 bases not matched to a gene. This CDR3 region has 14 residues. Per the germline V gene, CDR1 is SQVTM and CDR2 is ANQGSEA. This CDR3 is CSVEGQGGSYEQYF. The CDR3 region has the DNA TGCAGCGTTGAGGGACAGGGGGGTTCCTACGAGCAGTACTTC.

This clone showed up many times. This chain links TRBV11-3 with TRBJ1-2; D remains unclear. V was shortened by 3 bases and J by 0 bases, with 8 bases between the two germline ends. The germline V gene encodes CDR1 SGHNT and CDR2 YENEEA. This CDR3 spans 14 amino acids. This CDR3 is CASSLGGSNYGYTF. The CDR3 region has the DNA TGTGCCAGCAGCTTGGGCGGTTCTAACTATGGCTACACCTTC.

This clone is termed medium-sized (0.01 to 0.1%). V usage is TRBV29-1 and J usage is TRBJ2-1; 12 nucleotides match TRBD2. In germline, CDR1 is SQVTM, CDR2 ANQGSEA. The CDR3 is made up of 14 amino acids. V lost 6 bases to trimming and J lost 5 bases; unmatched junction nucleotides: 5. The CDR3 DNA follows: TGCAGCGTGACTAGCGGGAGCAGGAACAATGAGCAGTTCTTC. It codes for CSVTSGSRNNEQFF.

This clone was counted a few times. The chain has TRBV6-8 and TRBJ1-2; no clear D gene. CDR1 MNHGY and CDR2 SAAAGT come from the germline V gene. The CDR3 consists of 13 residues. V shed 6 bases and J shed 10 bases, with 18 bases lying between them. The CDR3 region is CASRARRGRLYTF. DNA for the CDR3: TGTGCCAGCAGAGCCCGACGCGGACGTCTCTACACCTTC.

The chain employs TRBV5-1 and TRBJ2-3; 9 bases match TRBD2. V gave up 6 bases and J gave up 3 bases; unmatched junction bases: 14. CDR1 and CDR2 (germline): SGHRS, YFSETQ. The CDR3 is made up of 17 amino acids. The CDR3, as DNA: TGCGCCAGCACCCCCTATGGAGGCGGGGGGGCAACAGATACGCAGTATTTT. Its translation is CASTPYGGGGATDTQYF.

This clone came up once. An end of the junction does not agree with germline; a read error may underlie this. The genes are TRBV19 and TRBJ1-1; tentative D call: TRBD1 (6 bases). This CDR3 region has 13 residues. Germline V gene sequence: CDR1 LNHDA, CDR2 SQIVND (reference sequence). The CDR3 here is CASSLEGGGEAFF. The CDR3 DNA follows: TGTGCCAGTAGTCTAGAGGGAGGGGGGGAAGCTTTCTTT.